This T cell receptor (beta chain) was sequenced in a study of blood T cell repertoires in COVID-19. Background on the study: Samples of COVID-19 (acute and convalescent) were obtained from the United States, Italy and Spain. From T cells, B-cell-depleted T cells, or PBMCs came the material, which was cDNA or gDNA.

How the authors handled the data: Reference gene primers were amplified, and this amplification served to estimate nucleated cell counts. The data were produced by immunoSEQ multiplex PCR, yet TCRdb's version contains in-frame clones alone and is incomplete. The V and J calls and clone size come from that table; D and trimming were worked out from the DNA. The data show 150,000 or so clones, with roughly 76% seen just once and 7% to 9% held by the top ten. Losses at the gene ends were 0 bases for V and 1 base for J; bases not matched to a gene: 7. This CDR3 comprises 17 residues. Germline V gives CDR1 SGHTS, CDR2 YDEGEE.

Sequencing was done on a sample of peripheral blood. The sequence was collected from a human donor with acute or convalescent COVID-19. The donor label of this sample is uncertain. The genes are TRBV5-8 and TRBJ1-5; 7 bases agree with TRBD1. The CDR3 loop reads CASSLAVTGKSNQPQHF. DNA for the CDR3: TGTGCCAGCAGCTTGGCGGTGACAGGGAAGAGCAATCAGCCCCAGCATTTT.